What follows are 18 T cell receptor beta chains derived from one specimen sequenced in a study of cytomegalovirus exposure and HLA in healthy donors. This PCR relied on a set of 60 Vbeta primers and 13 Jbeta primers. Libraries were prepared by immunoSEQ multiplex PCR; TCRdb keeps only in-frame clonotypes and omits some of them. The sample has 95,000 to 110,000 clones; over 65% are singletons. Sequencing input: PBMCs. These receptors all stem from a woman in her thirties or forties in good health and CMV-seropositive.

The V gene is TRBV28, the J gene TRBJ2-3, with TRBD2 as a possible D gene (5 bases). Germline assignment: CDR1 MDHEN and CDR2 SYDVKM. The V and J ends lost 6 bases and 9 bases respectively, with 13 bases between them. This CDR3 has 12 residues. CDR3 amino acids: CASSPREGTQYF. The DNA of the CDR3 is TGTGCCAGCAGCCCCCGGGAAGGCACGCAGTATTTT.

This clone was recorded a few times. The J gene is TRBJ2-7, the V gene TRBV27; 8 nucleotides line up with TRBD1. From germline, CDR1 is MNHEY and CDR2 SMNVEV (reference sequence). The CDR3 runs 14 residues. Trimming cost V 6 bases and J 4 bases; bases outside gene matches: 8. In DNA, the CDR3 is TGTGCCAGCAGCAGGACAGGGAGTCTGTACGAGCAGTACTTC. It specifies CASSRTGSLYEQYF.

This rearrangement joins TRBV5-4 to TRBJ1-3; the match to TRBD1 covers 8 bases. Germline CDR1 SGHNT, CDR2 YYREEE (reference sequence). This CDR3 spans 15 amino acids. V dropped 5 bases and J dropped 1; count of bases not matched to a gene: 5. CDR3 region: CASRPDRVSGNTIYF. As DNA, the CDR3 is TGTGCCAGCAGACCGGACAGGGTTTCTGGAAACACCATATATTTT.

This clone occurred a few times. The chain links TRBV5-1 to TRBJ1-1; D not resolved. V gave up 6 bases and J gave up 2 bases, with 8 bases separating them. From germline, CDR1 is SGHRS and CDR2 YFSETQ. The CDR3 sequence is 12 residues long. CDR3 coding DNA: TGCGCCAGCATATACAGTAACACTGAAGCTTTCTTT. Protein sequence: CASIYSNTEAFF.

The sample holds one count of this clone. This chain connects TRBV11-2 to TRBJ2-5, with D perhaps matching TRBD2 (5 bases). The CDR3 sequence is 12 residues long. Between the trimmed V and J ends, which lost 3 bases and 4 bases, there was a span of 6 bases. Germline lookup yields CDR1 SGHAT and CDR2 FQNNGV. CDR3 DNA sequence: TGTGCCAGCAGCTTTGAGGGAGAGACCCAGTACTTC. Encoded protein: CASSFEGETQYF.

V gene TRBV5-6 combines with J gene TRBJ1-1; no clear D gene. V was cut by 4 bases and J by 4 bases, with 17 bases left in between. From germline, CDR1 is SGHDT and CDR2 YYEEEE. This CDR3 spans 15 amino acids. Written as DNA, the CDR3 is TGTGCCAGCAGCCATTCGTTCGGTGAGGGCACTGAAGCTTTCTTT. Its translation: CASSHSFGEGTEAFF.

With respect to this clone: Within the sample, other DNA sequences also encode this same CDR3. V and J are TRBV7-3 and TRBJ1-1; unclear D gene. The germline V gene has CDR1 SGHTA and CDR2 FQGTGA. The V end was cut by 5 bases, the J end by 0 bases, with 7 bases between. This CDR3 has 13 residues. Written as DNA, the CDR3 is TGTGCCAGCAGCACCTACTTGAACACTGAAGCTTTCTTT. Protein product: CASSTYLNTEAFF.

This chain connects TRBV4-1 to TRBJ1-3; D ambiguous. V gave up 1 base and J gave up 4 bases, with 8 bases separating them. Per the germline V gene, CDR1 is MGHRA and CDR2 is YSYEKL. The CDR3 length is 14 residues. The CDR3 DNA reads TGCGCCAGCAGCCAAGCCGGGTTGGGAAACACCATATATTTT. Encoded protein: CASSQAGLGNTIYF.

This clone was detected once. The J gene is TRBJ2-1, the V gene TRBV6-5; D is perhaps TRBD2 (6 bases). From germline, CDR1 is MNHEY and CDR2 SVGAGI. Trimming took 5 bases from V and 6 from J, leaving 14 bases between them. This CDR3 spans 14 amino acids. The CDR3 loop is CASSRPGALNEQFF. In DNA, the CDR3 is TGTGCCAGCAGTCGTCCGGGAGCCCTCAATGAGCAGTTCTTC.

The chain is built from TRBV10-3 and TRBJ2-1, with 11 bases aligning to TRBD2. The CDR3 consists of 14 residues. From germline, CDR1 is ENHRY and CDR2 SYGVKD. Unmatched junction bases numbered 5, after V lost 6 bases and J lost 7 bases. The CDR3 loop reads CAIRTSGEGNEQFF. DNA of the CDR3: TGTGCCATCAGGACTAGCGGGGAGGGGAATGAGCAGTTCTTC.

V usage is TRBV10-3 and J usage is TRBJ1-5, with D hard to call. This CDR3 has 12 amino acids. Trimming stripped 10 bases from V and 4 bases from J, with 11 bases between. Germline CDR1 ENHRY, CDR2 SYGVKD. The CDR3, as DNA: TGTGCCACCTCGACAACAAATCAGCCCCAGCATTTT. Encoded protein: CATSTTNQPQHF.

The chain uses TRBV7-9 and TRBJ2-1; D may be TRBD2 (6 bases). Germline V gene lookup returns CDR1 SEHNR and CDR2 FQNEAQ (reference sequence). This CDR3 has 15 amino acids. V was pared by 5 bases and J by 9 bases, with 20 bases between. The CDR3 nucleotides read TGTGCCAGCAGCCGAGGAGGCGGGGCGCGGAGTGAGCAGTTCTTC. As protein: CASSRGGGARSEQFF.

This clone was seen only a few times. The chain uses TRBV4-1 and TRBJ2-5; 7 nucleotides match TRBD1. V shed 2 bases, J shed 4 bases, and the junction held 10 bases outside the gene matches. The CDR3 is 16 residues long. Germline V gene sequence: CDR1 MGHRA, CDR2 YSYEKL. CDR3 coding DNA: TGCGCCAGCAGCCAACAAGGACAGGCAAAATTAGAGACCCAGTACTTC. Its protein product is CASSQQGQAKLETQYF.

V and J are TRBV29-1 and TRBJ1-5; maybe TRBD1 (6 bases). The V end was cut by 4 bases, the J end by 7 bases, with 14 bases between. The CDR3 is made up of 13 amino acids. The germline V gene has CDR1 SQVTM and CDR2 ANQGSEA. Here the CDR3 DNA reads TGCAGCGTTGCTGGGACAAATGGGCAGCCCCAGCATTTT. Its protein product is CSVAGTNGQPQHF.

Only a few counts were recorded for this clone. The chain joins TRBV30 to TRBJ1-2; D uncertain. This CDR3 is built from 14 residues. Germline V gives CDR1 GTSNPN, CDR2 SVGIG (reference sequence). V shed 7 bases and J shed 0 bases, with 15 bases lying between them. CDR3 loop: CASTLGRANYGYTF. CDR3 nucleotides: TGTGCCTCCACACTGGGCAGAGCTAACTATGGCTACACCTTC. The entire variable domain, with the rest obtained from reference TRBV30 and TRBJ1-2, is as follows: SQTIHQWPATLVQPVGSPLSLECTVEGTSNPNLYWYRQAAGRGLQLLFYSVGIGQISSEVPQNLSASRPQDRQFILSSKKLLLSDSGFYLCASTLGRANYGYTFGSGTRLTVV.

CDR3 nucleotides: TGTGCCAGCAGCTCTCCCTCGGCAGGGGGCCTCACCGGGGAGCTGTTTTTT. Amino acid sequence: CASSSPSAGGLTGELFF. The rearrangement uses TRBV5-6 and TRBJ2-2; 8 nucleotides line up with TRBD1. With 3 bases clipped from V and 4 bases from J, the junction kept 11 bases outside the gene matches. Germline V gene data show CDR1 as SGHDT and CDR2 as YYEEEE. The CDR3 is made up of 17 amino acids.

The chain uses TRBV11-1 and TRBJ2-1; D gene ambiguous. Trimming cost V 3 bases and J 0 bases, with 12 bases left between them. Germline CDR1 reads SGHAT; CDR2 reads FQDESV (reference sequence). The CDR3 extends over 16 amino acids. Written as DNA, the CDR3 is TGTGCCAGCAGCTTCCGTCCACAGAGCTCCTACAATGAGCAGTTCTTC. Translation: CASSFRPQSSYNEQFF. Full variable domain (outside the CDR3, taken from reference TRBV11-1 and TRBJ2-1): EAEVAQSPRYKITEKSQAVAFWCDPISGHATLYWYRQILGQGPELLVQFQDESVVDDSQLPKDRFSAERLKGVDSTLKIQPAELGDSAMYLCASSFRPQSSYNEQFFGPGTRLTVL.

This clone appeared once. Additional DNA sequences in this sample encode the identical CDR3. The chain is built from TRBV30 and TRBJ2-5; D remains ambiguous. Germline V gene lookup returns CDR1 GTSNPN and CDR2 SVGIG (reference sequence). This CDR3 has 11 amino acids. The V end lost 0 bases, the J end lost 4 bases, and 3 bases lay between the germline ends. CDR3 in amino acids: CAWSVLETQYF. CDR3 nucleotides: TGTGCCTGGAGTGTACTAGAGACCCAGTACTTC.